The rows below give T cell receptor beta chains drawn from one sample of a study of shared clonotypes between healthy human individuals. Assay used: immunoSEQ multiplex PCR; TCRdb lists only in-frame clones, some missing. The sample consists of around 610,000 clones, 95% to 97% of them appearing once. Material: naive CD8+ T cells sorted from blood. These receptors were collected from a woman younger than 45 in good health. Each CDR3 is given with its conserved first and last residue. Each record gives: D gene, J gene, V gene, clone size, CDR3 DNA, CDR3 protein. D genes are given only for firm matches. Expanded clones get a size class; other rows say once, few or many, or leave the size out.

D: -
J: TRBJ2-7
V: TRBV28
size: -
DNA: TGTGCCAGCAGTTCAATAGCGGATTACTACGAGCAGTACTTC
CDR3: CASSSIADYYEQYF

D: -
J: TRBJ1-5
V: TRBV7-7
size: -
DNA: TGTGCCAGCAGCTTAGAGCGTACAAATAACAATCAGCCCCAGCATTTT
CDR3: CASSLERTNNNQPQHF

D: TRBD1
J: TRBJ1-4
V: TRBV9
size: -
DNA: TGTGCCAGCAGCGCACCAGGACAGGGGGATGAAAAACTGTTTTTT
CDR3: CASSAPGQGDEKLFF

D: TRBD2
J: TRBJ2-3
V: TRBV9
size: -
DNA: TGTGCCAGCAGCGGAGGGACTAACCAATTGTATTTT
CDR3: CASSGGTNQLYF

D: TRBD1
J: TRBJ2-2
V: TRBV4-1
size: -
DNA: TGCGCCAGCAGCCCCGGGGACAGGGGGGACACCGGGGAGCTGTTTTTT
CDR3: CASSPGDRGDTGELFF

D: -
J: TRBJ2-7
V: TRBV7-8
size: -
DNA: TGTGCCAGCAGCTTAGACCCAGGGGTCTACGAGCAGTACTTC
CDR3: CASSLDPGVYEQYF

D: TRBD1
J: TRBJ2-7
V: TRBV2
size: -
DNA: TGTGCCAGCAGCCTGTACCAGGGGGTCAACGAGCAGTACTTC
CDR3: CASSLYQGVNEQYF

D: -
J: TRBJ2-4
V: TRBV13
size: -
DNA: TGTGCCAGCAGCTCCGACACACCTGAGGGGAAAAACATTCAGTACTTC
CDR3: CASSSDTPEGKNIQYF

D: -
J: TRBJ2-1
V: TRBV13
size: -
DNA: TGTGCCAGCAGCTTGTCTTTGCGGCAGGGAATCCATGAGCAGTTCTTC
CDR3: CASSLSLRQGIHEQFF

D: TRBD2
J: TRBJ2-7
V: TRBV2
size: -
DNA: TGTGCCAGCAGTGGCCCTGCTAGCGGAACCTACGAGCAGTACTTC
CDR3: CASSGPASGTYEQYF

D: TRBD2
J: TRBJ2-2
V: TRBV19
size: -
DNA: TGTGCCAGTAGTCCCGGACTAGCGGGTACCGGGGAGCTGTTTTTT
CDR3: CASSPGLAGTGELFF

D: -
J: TRBJ2-2
V: TRBV10-2
size: -
DNA: TGCGCCAGCACGACAGATAACTCGAACACCGGGGAGCTGTTTTTT
CDR3: CASTTDNSNTGELFF

D: -
J: TRBJ2-1
V: TRBV19
size: -
DNA: TGTGCCAGTAGCCTAGCGTCATCCTCCTACAATGAGCAGTTCTTC
CDR3: CASSLASSSYNEQFF

D: TRBD2
J: TRBJ2-1
V: TRBV7-9
size: -
DNA: TGTGCCAGCAGCTCCCTGGGTGGTAGCGGGAGCGATGAGCAGTTCTTC
CDR3: CASSSLGGSGSDEQFF

D: -
J: TRBJ2-3
V: TRBV4-1
size: -
DNA: TGCGCCAGCAGCCAAGACGGGGATACGCAGTATTTT
CDR3: CASSQDGDTQYF

D: -
J: TRBJ2-5
V: TRBV14
size: -
DNA: TGTGCCAGCAGCCACCCCGCGCTGTTAGAGACCCAGTACTTC
CDR3: CASSHPALLETQYF

D: -
J: TRBJ2-1
V: TRBV11-3
size: -
DNA: TGTGCCAGCAGCCCCAGGGGCGGGACCTACAATGAGCAGTTCTTC
CDR3: CASSPRGGTYNEQFF

D: TRBD1
J: TRBJ2-5
V: TRBV29-1
size: -
DNA: TGCAGCGTTGACCCCGGACAGGGGGCTGGAGAGACCCAGTACTTC
CDR3: CSVDPGQGAGETQYF

D: TRBD1
J: TRBJ2-7
V: TRBV6-5
size: -
DNA: TGTGCCAGCAGGACGGGACAGGGGCCCTACGAGCAGTACTTC
CDR3: CASRTGQGPYEQYF

D: -
J: TRBJ2-7
V: TRBV19
size: -
DNA: TGTGCCAGTAGCATAGTGGGTTCCGCCTACGAGCAGTACTTC
CDR3: CASSIVGSAYEQYF

D: -
J: TRBJ2-7
V: TRBV5-6
size: -
DNA: TGTGCCAGCAGCCCCACCCCGGACGGCTACGAGCAGTACTTC
CDR3: CASSPTPDGYEQYF

D: TRBD2
J: TRBJ2-2
V: TRBV13
size: -
DNA: TGTGCCAGCAGCTTATGGGGACTAGCGGGGAACACCGGGGAGCTGTTTTTT
CDR3: CASSLWGLAGNTGELFF

D: TRBD1
J: TRBJ2-3
V: TRBV6-5
size: -
DNA: TGTGCCAGCAGTTACTATTTGGCAGGGGGCGCAGATACGCAGTATTTT
CDR3: CASSYYLAGGADTQYF

D: TRBD1
J: TRBJ2-7
V: TRBV7-9
size: -
DNA: TGTGCCAGCAGCCCGGACAGGGGCCCCTCCTACGAGCAGTACTTC
CDR3: CASSPDRGPSYEQYF

D: -
J: TRBJ2-3
V: TRBV28
size: -
DNA: TGTGCCAGCAGTCCCCGGGACCGCACTACAGATACGCAGTATTTT
CDR3: CASSPRDRTTDTQYF

D: -
J: TRBJ2-1
V: TRBV9
size: -
DNA: TGTGCCAGCAGCAAAGAAGGAGCTACCAGGCCGTACAATGAGCAGTTCTTC
CDR3: CASSKEGATRPYNEQFF

D: TRBD1
J: TRBJ1-3
V: TRBV11-2
size: -
DNA: TGTGCCAGCAGCTCGGACAGGGAGGTCTGGTCTGGAAACACCATATATTTT
CDR3: CASSSDREVWSGNTIYF

D: -
J: TRBJ2-3
V: TRBV19
size: -
DNA: TGTGCCAGTAGTATAGACGGCACAGATACGCAGTATTTT
CDR3: CASSIDGTDTQYF

D: -
J: TRBJ2-7
V: TRBV9
size: once
DNA: TGTGCCAGCAGCGGCGTATACGAGCAGTACTTC
CDR3: CASSGVYEQYF

D: -
J: TRBJ2-1
V: TRBV19
size: -
DNA: TGTGCCAGTAGTATTTTCAGCAGCAATGAGCAGTTCTTC
CDR3: CASSIFSSNEQFF

D: -
J: TRBJ1-1
V: TRBV29-1
size: few
DNA: TGCAGCGCGGAGGACGGCTTGAACACTGAAGCTTTCTTT
CDR3: CSAEDGLNTEAFF

D: TRBD1
J: TRBJ2-7
V: TRBV25-1
size: -
DNA: TGTGCCAGCAGTGGCCGGGCCTCGGGACAGGTGGACTTC
CDR3: CASSGRASGQVDF

D: -
J: TRBJ1-3
V: TRBV2
size: -
DNA: TGTGCCAGCAGTGCGGCCTTTTCTGGAAACACCATATATTTT
CDR3: CASSAAFSGNTIYF

D: TRBD2
J: TRBJ2-5
V: TRBV13
size: -
DNA: TGTGCCAGCAGCTTAGGCCAACTAGCGGAACAAGAGACCCAGTACTTC
CDR3: CASSLGQLAEQETQYF

D: TRBD2
J: TRBJ2-1
V: TRBV7-8
size: -
DNA: TGTGCCAGCAGCTTACCAGCCACTAGCGGGAGTTCCAATGAGCAGTTCTTC
CDR3: CASSLPATSGSSNEQFF

D: TRBD1
J: TRBJ1-1
V: TRBV5-4
size: -
DNA: TGTGCCAGCAGCTTGGGGGACAGCGGGGAAGCTTTCTTT
CDR3: CASSLGDSGEAFF

D: -
J: TRBJ2-2
V: TRBV9
size: -
DNA: TGTGCCAGCAGCTCGTCCGGGACAACGAACACCGGGGAGCTGTTTTTT
CDR3: CASSSSGTTNTGELFF

D: TRBD2
J: TRBJ2-3
V: TRBV2
size: -
DNA: TGTGCCAGCAGCTTGGGACTAGCGCCGAGGGATACGCAGTATTTT
CDR3: CASSLGLAPRDTQYF

D: -
J: TRBJ1-5
V: TRBV28
size: -
DNA: TGTGCCAGCAGGCCGGCCGGTTTCAATCAGCCCCAGCATTTT
CDR3: CASRPAGFNQPQHF

D: TRBD2
J: TRBJ2-7
V: TRBV28
size: once
DNA: TGTGCCAGCAGTTTTCCCGTACTAGCGGGAGGGGCCTACGAGCAGTACTTC
CDR3: CASSFPVLAGGAYEQYF

D: -
J: TRBJ2-7
V: TRBV27
size: -
DNA: TGTGCCAGCAGTTTAGAAGCGGCTAGTAGCTACGAGCAGTACTTC
CDR3: CASSLEAASSYEQYF

D: -
J: TRBJ2-7
V: TRBV28
size: -
DNA: TGTGCCAGCAGTTTATTTAGACACGTGGAGCAGTACTTC
CDR3: CASSLFRHVEQYF

D: -
J: TRBJ2-6
V: TRBV2
size: -
DNA: TGTGCCAGCAGTGGGGATAAATGGTCTGGGGCCAACGTCCTGACTTTC
CDR3: CASSGDKWSGANVLTF

D: TRBD2
J: TRBJ2-7
V: TRBV4-1
size: -
DNA: TGCGCCAGCAGCCTTTATAGCGGGAGCTACGAGCAGTACTTC
CDR3: CASSLYSGSYEQYF

D: -
J: TRBJ2-7
V: TRBV27
size: -
DNA: TGTGCCAGCAGTCCGACCGGCCGGGAGCAGTACTTC
CDR3: CASSPTGREQYF

D: -
J: TRBJ1-2
V: TRBV7-9
size: -
DNA: TGTGCCAGCAGCCCCAGGACAGAGATCCATGGCTACACCTTC
CDR3: CASSPRTEIHGYTF

D: -
J: TRBJ1-5
V: TRBV21-1
size: -
DNA: TGTGCCAGCAGCACCCCCGGGGGGGAGACAGGGGGCCTTGGAAGCAATCAGCCCCAGCATTTT
CDR3: CASSTPGGETGGLGSNQPQHF

D: -
J: TRBJ1-4
V: TRBV28
size: -
DNA: TGTGCCAGCAGTGGTGAAAAACTGTTTTTT
CDR3: CASSGEKLFF

D: -
J: TRBJ1-1
V: TRBV28
size: once
DNA: TGTGCCAGCATGGATAGAGAAGCTTTCTTT
CDR3: CASMDREAFF

D: -
J: TRBJ2-7
V: TRBV10-1
size: -
DNA: TGCGCCAGCAGTGAGTCGAGGCACGAGCAGTACTTC
CDR3: CASSESRHEQYF

D: TRBD1
J: TRBJ2-3
V: TRBV28
size: once
DNA: TGTGCCAGCAGACGTCCCGGGACAGGGGTCCCGCCGGATACGCAGTATTTT
CDR3: CASRRPGTGVPPDTQYF

D: TRBD2
J: TRBJ2-7
V: TRBV7-2
size: -
DNA: TGTGCCAGCAGCCAAACACTAGCGGGCCACTCCTACGAGCAGTACTTC
CDR3: CASSQTLAGHSYEQYF

D: -
J: TRBJ2-3
V: TRBV13
size: -
DNA: TGTGCCAGCAGCTTGGTTCTTCAGGACAGTGCCACAGATACGCAGTATTTT
CDR3: CASSLVLQDSATDTQYF

D: TRBD2
J: TRBJ2-5
V: TRBV7-8
size: -
DNA: TGTGCCAGCAACCAACTAGCGGAGCAAGAGACCCAGTACTTC
CDR3: CASNQLAEQETQYF

D: -
J: TRBJ2-5
V: TRBV2
size: -
DNA: TGTGCCAGCAGTGAAGGGGCAGCCCGAGAGACCCAGTACTTC
CDR3: CASSEGAARETQYF